This T cell receptor (beta chain) was recovered during a study of shared clonotypes between healthy human individuals. Study observations and caveats: Genetic and exposure-history diversity was limited by the few donors.

Concerning this clone itself: What it recognizes is unknown.

Only in-frame clones appear in the TCRdb table, and some are missing; sequencing was by immunoSEQ multiplex PCR. The sample lists over a million clones; 98% were seen once. The sequence derives from a man aged 30-40 years in good health. Sequencing was done on a sample of naive CD4+ T cells sorted from blood. Subset in this sample: CD45RA+ positively selected.

This CDR3 is CASRRDSPADTQYF. CDR3 DNA sequence: TGTGCCAGCAGACGTGACAGCCCCGCAGATACGCAGTATTTT. V usage is TRBV6-4 and J usage is TRBJ2-3; D is possibly TRBD1 (5 bases). Germline loops: CDR1 MRHNA, CDR2 SNTAGT. The CDR3 spans 14 residues. Between the trimmed V and J ends, which lost 6 bases and 4 bases, there was a span of 14 bases.